These 29 T cell receptor beta chains came from one sample sequenced in a study of shared T cell receptors in the human thymus. The data were produced by immunoSEQ multiplex PCR, yet TCRdb's version contains in-frame clones alone and is incomplete. Of 600,000 to 900,000 clones in the sample, approximately 83% were seen once. This same sample was also taken into another study, of human thymus T cells.

Sequencing was performed on thymocytes. These receptors all stem from a girl under three years old with a congenital heart defect.

The chain recombines TRBV25-1 with TRBJ2-3; TRBD2 matches at 11 bases. V lost 3 bases to trimming and J lost 1 base; unmatched junction nucleotides: 3. Germline assignment: CDR1 MGHDK and CDR2 SYGVNS. The CDR3 has 16 residues. For the CDR3, the DNA is TGTGCCAGCAGTGACTCTAGCGGGGGGCGCACAGATACGCAGTATTTT. It specifies CASSDSSGGRTDTQYF.

This clone was detected once. The V call is TRBV18, the J call TRBJ2-7; TRBD2 matches 13 bases. The germline CDR1 and CDR2 sequences are KGHSH and LQKENI. The CDR3 covers 16 residues. J was trimmed by 2 bases and V by 5 bases; bases with no gene match: 6. The CDR3 coding sequence is TGTGCCAGCTCAAGCCCCGGGACTAGCGGGACCTACGAGCAGTACTTC. Residues: CASSSPGTSGTYEQYF. Drawing the rest from reference TRBV18 and TRBJ2-7, the complete variable domain is NAGVMQNPRHLVRRRGQEARLRCSPMKGHSHVYWYRQLPEEGLKFMVYLQKENIIDESGMPKERFSAEFPKEGPSILRIQQVVRGDSAAYFCASSSPGTSGTYEQYFGPGTRLTVT.

This clone appeared a single time. The rearrangement uses TRBV6-4 and TRBJ2-3; D gene unclear. CDR3 length: 17 amino acids. Germline CDR1 is MRHNA and CDR2 is SNTAGT. V was shortened by 0 bases and J by 0 bases, with 13 bases between the two germline ends. CDR3 coding DNA: TGTGCCAGCAGTGACTCAAGTGCCTTTACTAGCACAGATACGCAGTATTTT. This translates into CASSDSSAFTSTDTQYF.

The V call is TRBV11-2, the J call TRBJ1-2, with D unresolved. CDR3 length: 14 residues. V lost 2 bases, J lost 4 bases, and 11 bases lay in between. Looked up from germline, CDR1 is SGHAT and CDR2 is FQNNGV. This CDR3 is CASSLYEVPYGYTF. CDR3 sequence (DNA): TGTGCCAGCAGCTTATACGAGGTGCCCTATGGCTACACCTTC.

The gene calls are TRBV14 and TRBJ2-7, with D unresolved. Germline V CDR1 and CDR2: SGHDN, FVKESK. This CDR3 comprises 12 residues. Trimming pared 4 bases from V and 4 bases from J, leaving 8 bases between. The CDR3 coding sequence is TGTGCCAGCAGCCTGCCCGGGTACGAGCAGTACTTC. It translates to CASSLPGYEQYF.

The chain couples TRBV7-6 to TRBJ1-5; 9 nucleotides agree with TRBD1. The CDR3 runs to 16 residues. V lost 6 bases, J lost 5 bases, and 11 bases stayed unmatched. From germline, CDR1 is SGHVS and CDR2 FNYEAQ. The CDR3 DNA follows: TGTGCCAGCAGACAAGATGAGGACAGGGGTGATCAGCCCCAGCATTTT. It translates to CASRQDEDRGDQPQHF.

J is TRBJ2-7 and V is TRBV28; 9 positions agree with TRBD1. In germline, CDR1 is MDHEN, CDR2 SYDVKM. This CDR3 contains 15 residues. V trimming: 2 bases; J trimming: 3 bases; junction bases outside the gene matches: 5. DNA for the CDR3: TGTGCCAGCAGTTTAGGGACAGGGCGTCGCTACGAGCAGTACTTC. It specifies CASSLGTGRRYEQYF.

This clone was picked up one time. The chain links TRBV9 to TRBJ1-2, with D perhaps TRBD1 (6 bases). The CDR3 has 15 amino acids. V was shortened by 4 bases and J by 1 base, with 14 bases between the two germline ends. The V gene's germline CDR1 is SGDLS and CDR2 YYNGEE. The CDR3 region has the DNA TGTGCCAGCAGCCTCTCGGACAGATTTAACTATGGCTACACCTTC. Translated: CASSLSDRFNYGYTF.

The chain links TRBV12-5 to TRBJ2-2; 11 bases line up with TRBD1. The V gene's germline CDR1 is LGHNT and CDR2 FRNRAP. Losses at the gene ends were 6 bases for V and 4 bases for J; bases not matched to a gene: 4. This CDR3 has 15 residues. The CDR3: CASGKGTGGTGELFF. The CDR3 coding sequence is TGTGCTAGTGGCAAAGGGACAGGGGGCACCGGGGAGCTGTTTTTT.

The chain is built from TRBV4-1 and TRBJ1-3; D not certain. The length of the CDR3 is 16 residues. Trimming removed 1 base from V and 4 bases from J, with 14 bases in between. The germline CDR1 and CDR2 sequences are MGHRA and YSYEKL. The CDR3 DNA reads as TGCGCCAGCAGCCAAGTCATGAGGCGAGGAGGAAACACCATATATTTT. Translation: CASSQVMRRGGNTIYF.

This chain joins TRBV7-8 and TRBJ1-2; D uncertain. The CDR3 contains 13 residues. Germline V gene sequence: CDR1 SGHVS, CDR2 FQNEAQ. Trimming took off 1 base at V and 4 bases at J, with 7 bases between the two ends. The CDR3 DNA sequence: TGTGCCAGCAGCTTAGTGGGCCGCTATGGCTACACCTTC. Its translation: CASSLVGRYGYTF. The full variable domain, with the rest looked up from reference TRBV7-8 and TRBJ1-2, is GAGVSQSPRYKVAKRGQDVALRCDPISGHVSLFWYQQALGQGPEFLTYFQNEAQLDKSGLPSDRFFAERPEGSVSTLKIQRTQQEDSAVYLCASSLVGRYGYTFGSGTRLTVV.

This chain links TRBV4-1 with TRBJ1-1; D is undetermined. The CDR3 runs 16 residues. The germline CDR1 and CDR2 sequences are MGHRA and YSYEKL. Trimming removed 1 base at V and 1 base at J, with 13 bases between. CDR3 sequence: CASSQVGKRRNTEAFF. The CDR3 DNA sequence: TGCGCCAGCAGCCAAGTGGGAAAGCGGAGGAACACTGAAGCTTTCTTT.

The chain carries TRBV14 and TRBJ1-2, with D tentatively TRBD1 (6 bases). The CDR3 covers 14 residues. The germline V gene encodes CDR1 SGHDN and CDR2 FVKESK. The V gene lost 1 base and the J gene lost 6 bases, with 12 bases spanning the gap. In DNA, the CDR3 is TGTGCCAGCAGCCAAGTAGGGGGGGATGATGGCTACACCTTC. Residues: CASSQVGGDDGYTF.

In DNA form, the CDR3 reads TGTGCCAGCAGCTTAGCCCCTTGGGGGCGGGCCTCCTACGAGCAGTACTTC. The encoded protein is CASSLAPWGRASYEQYF. V usage is TRBV7-9 and J usage is TRBJ2-7, with D perhaps matching TRBD1 (6 bases). V dropped 0 bases and J dropped 0 bases, with 15 bases sitting between them. The CDR3 has 17 amino acids. Germline V gene sequence: CDR1 SEHNR, CDR2 FQNEAQ (reference sequence).

This chain uses TRBV7-2 with TRBJ2-5; D perhaps matches TRBD1 (5 bases). Germline CDR1 and CDR2: SGHTA and FQGNSA. The CDR3 has 15 residues. V lost 1 base and J 1 base, leaving 10 bases between the germline ends. The CDR3 spells CASSLGQGSQETQYF. The CDR3 bases are TGTGCCAGCAGCTTAGGGCAGGGCTCCCAAGAGACCCAGTACTTC.

With respect to this clone: Other nucleotide sequences from this sample produce the same CDR3. The rearrangement uses TRBV29-1 and TRBJ2-7; D is uncertain. The CDR3 is made up of 11 amino acids. The germline gives CDR1 SQVTM, CDR2 ANQGSEA. Between the trimmed V and J ends, which lost 4 bases and 1 base, there was a span of 5 bases. The CDR3 reads CSVGSSYEQYF. In DNA form, the CDR3 reads TGCAGCGTTGGTTCTTCCTACGAGCAGTACTTC.

V is TRBV6-5 and J is TRBJ1-1; 10 bases agree with TRBD1. The CDR3 loop spans 14 amino acids. Germline V gene sequence: CDR1 MNHEY, CDR2 SVGAGI. V lost 4 bases, J lost 5 bases, and 4 bases stayed unmatched. CDR3 loop: CASSSDRGRTEAFF. DNA for the CDR3: TGTGCCAGCAGTTCAGACAGGGGGCGGACTGAAGCTTTCTTT.

The V call is TRBV4-2, the J call TRBJ2-3; 10 nucleotides match TRBD2. The CDR3 length is 15 residues. Trimming cost V 3 bases and J 5 bases; bases outside gene matches: 5. Germline V gene lookup returns CDR1 LGHNA and CDR2 YNFKEQ. CDR3 bases: TGTGCCAGCAGCCAGGAGCGGGGGGGCGGAGATACGCAGTATTTT. Translated, it gives CASSQERGGGDTQYF.

The chain links TRBV7-9 to TRBJ1-1; D ambiguous. Germline loops: CDR1 SEHNR, CDR2 FQNEAQ (reference sequence). The CDR3 spans 13 residues. The V gene lost 5 bases and the J gene lost 5 bases, with 12 bases spanning the gap. The DNA for the CDR3 is TGTGCCAGCAGCCGCGGAGCGTGGACTGAAGCTTTCTTT. It codes for CASSRGAWTEAFF.

This chain links TRBV2 with TRBJ2-1; tentative D call: TRBD1 (6 bases). V gave up 11 bases and J gave up 1 base, with 24 bases separating them. Germline V gene sequence: CDR1 SNHLY, CDR2 FYNNEI. The CDR3 runs 17 residues. The CDR3 loop is CAASPGTLHFSYNEQFF. The DNA for the CDR3 is TGTGCCGCGAGTCCCGGGACACTCCATTTTTCCTACAATGAGCAGTTCTTC.

J is TRBJ1-1 and V is TRBV7-2, with a tentative D call TRBD1 (6 bases). Looked up from germline, CDR1 is SGHTA and CDR2 is FQGNSA. The CDR3 has 11 residues. V dropped 4 bases and J dropped 10 bases, with 10 bases sitting between them. The CDR3 sequence is CASSSQGVAFF. The CDR3 coding sequence is TGTGCCAGCAGCTCACAGGGAGTAGCTTTCTTT.

The chain uses TRBV11-2 and TRBJ2-7; 12 bases map to TRBD1. The V gene's germline CDR1 is SGHAT and CDR2 FQNNGV. The CDR3 extends over 16 amino acids. V lost 5 bases and J lost 2; bases outside the gene matches: 7. The CDR3 bases are TGTGCCAGCAGCCTACCGGGACAGGGGGCTCCCTACGAGCAGTACTTC. This encodes CASSLPGQGAPYEQYF.

This clone was observed a single time. The chain joins TRBV27 to TRBJ1-5; 8 bases are shared with TRBD1. The junction had 15 bases not matched to a gene; V was cut back by 5 bases and J by 6 bases. CDR3 length: 17 amino acids. Per the germline V gene, CDR1 is MNHEY and CDR2 is SMNVEV (reference sequence). CDR3 bases: TGTGCCAGCAGTCCCTCCTCGGACAGGGACTCAACTCAGCCCCAGCATTTT. It translates to CASSPSSDRDSTQPQHF.

The chain has TRBV9 and TRBJ2-1; 7 bases map to TRBD2. Germline trimming cut 4 bases from V and 3 bases from J; bases unmatched to any gene: 7. The germline V gene has CDR1 SGDLS and CDR2 YYNGEE. CDR3 length: 15 residues. The CDR3 region has the DNA TGTGCCAGCAGCACTGGACGGGACTACTACAATGAGCAGTTCTTC. Protein product: CASSTGRDYYNEQFF. Full variable domain (rest looked up from reference TRBV9 and TRBJ2-1): DSGVTQTPKHLITATGQRVTLRCSPRSGDLSVYWYQQSLDQGLQFLIQYYNGEERAKGNILERFSAQQFPDLHSELNLSSLELGDSALYFCASSTGRDYYNEQFFGPGTRLTVL.

V and J are TRBV15 and TRBJ1-5; D not certain. There are 12 residues in the CDR3. The V and J ends lost 3 bases and 7 bases respectively, with 7 bases between them. Per the germline V gene, CDR1 is LNHNV and CDR2 is YYDKDF (reference sequence). The CDR3: CATSRCQQPQHF. CDR3 sequence (DNA): TGTGCCACCAGCAGGTGTCAGCAGCCCCAGCATTTT.

The J gene is TRBJ1-3, the V gene TRBV15; no clear D gene. Germline CDR1 LNHNV, CDR2 YYDKDF (reference sequence). V lost 0 bases, J lost 4 bases, and 7 bases lay in between. There are 14 residues in the CDR3. The CDR3 nucleotides are TGTGCCACCAGCAGAGATCGTACAGGAAACACCATATATTTT. Translation: CATSRDRTGNTIYF.

The chain is built from TRBV7-2 and TRBJ2-4; TRBD2 agrees at 7 bases. The CDR3 sequence is 16 residues long. With V trimmed by 4 bases and J by 7 bases, 13 bases remained unmatched. Germline V gene sequence: CDR1 SGHTA, CDR2 FQGNSA. CDR3 protein: CASSSPGRGKKNIQYF. DNA for the CDR3: TGTGCCAGCAGCTCCCCGGGGCGGGGGAAGAAGAACATTCAGTACTTC.

In its sample, this clone was seen a few times. The chain links TRBV5-4 to TRBJ2-5; possibly TRBD1 for D (6 bases). From germline, CDR1 is SGHNT and CDR2 YYREEE (reference sequence). This CDR3 is 19 amino acids long. The V end was cut by 0 bases, the J end by 8 bases, with 29 bases between. CDR3 coding DNA: TGTGCCAGCAGCTTGGCGGGCTGGACAGATAGCCGGGACGCCAATACCCAGTACTTC. Translating gives CASSLAGWTDSRDANTQYF.

V and J are TRBV4-1 and TRBJ2-6; D may be TRBD2 (6 bases). Trimming took off 3 bases at V and 1 base at J, with 10 bases between the two ends. Germline CDR1 reads MGHRA; CDR2 reads YSYEKL. CDR3 length: 16 residues. CDR3 protein: CASSQGGRSGANVLTF. CDR3 DNA: TGCGCCAGCAGCCAGGGGGGTAGGTCTGGGGCCAACGTCCTGACTTTC.